One T cell receptor (beta chain) is described in this entry. The target antigen is unknown. The data are from a study of cytomegalovirus exposure and HLA in healthy donors. Study conclusions and caveats: According to a subsequent analysis, TCR clusters identified in the first cohort showed a tendency to co-occur across the approximately 120 validation repertoires.

Profiling relied on immunoSEQ multiplex PCR, and the TCRdb table lists in-frame clones only, not all of them. The sample includes 35,000 to 40,000 clones, about 93% of them seen just once. After removal of 4 bases from V and 6 bases from J, the junction contained 4 bases not matched to a gene. The germline V gene has CDR1 LNHDA and CDR2 SQIVND (reference sequence). The CDR3 length is 13 residues. The sample comprised PBMCs. The chain uses TRBV19 and TRBJ2-7; 9 positions match TRBD1. The receptor was derived from a man between 18 and 35 years old in good health and CMV-seronegative. This CDR3 is CASSNRDRAEQYF. Written as DNA, the CDR3 is TGTGCCAGTAGTAACCGGGACAGGGCCGAGCAGTACTTC.